This is a list of T cell receptor beta chains from one sample in a study of cytomegalovirus exposure and HLA in healthy donors. Profiling relied on immunoSEQ multiplex PCR, and the TCRdb table lists in-frame clones only, not all of them. This sample yields a few hundred thousand clones, of which less than 80% are seen a single time; 0.2% to 0.25% belongs to the top ten. What was sequenced was PBMCs. These receptors were obtained from a girl aged 2 to 9 in good health and CMV-seronegative. The CDR3 runs from the conserved cysteine through the conserved F or W. A D gene is named only where the DNA matches it firmly. The listing skips clone size in some rows; elsewhere it reads once, few, many or a size class.

v_call: TRBV19; j_call: TRBJ2-7; clone_size: NA; d_call: NA; cdr3_aa: CASSIGTRSEQYF; cdr3_nt: TGTGCCAGTAGTATCGGGACACGGTCTGAGCAGTACTTC
v_call: TRBV6-6; j_call: TRBJ2-2; clone_size: NA; d_call: TRBD1; cdr3_aa: CASRRQGTNTGELFF; cdr3_nt: TGTGCCAGCAGGAGACAGGGGACGAACACCGGGGAGCTGTTTTTT
v_call: TRBV11-2; j_call: TRBJ1-1; clone_size: NA; d_call: NA; cdr3_aa: CASSFPLSAAEAFF; cdr3_nt: TGTGCCAGCAGCTTCCCCCTCTCAGCGGCTGAAGCTTTCTTT
v_call: TRBV11-2; j_call: TRBJ2-1; clone_size: NA; d_call: NA; cdr3_aa: CAGSSRGDSSYNEQFF; cdr3_nt: TGTGCCGGCAGCTCCAGGGGCGACAGCTCCTACAATGAGCAGTTCTTC
v_call: TRBV7-3; j_call: TRBJ2-3; clone_size: NA; d_call: NA; cdr3_aa: CASSPMSGSTDTQYF; cdr3_nt: TGTGCCAGCAGCCCAATGTCGGGGAGCACAGATACGCAGTATTTT
v_call: TRBV10-3; j_call: TRBJ2-3; clone_size: NA; d_call: TRBD2; cdr3_aa: CAISAGLAGTDTQYF; cdr3_nt: TGTGCCATCAGTGCGGGACTAGCGGGCACAGATACGCAGTATTTT
v_call: TRBV30; j_call: TRBJ2-7; clone_size: NA; d_call: TRBD1; cdr3_aa: CAWRRRQGLEQYF; cdr3_nt: TGTGCCTGGAGGAGGAGACAGGGGCTCGAGCAGTACTTC
v_call: TRBV6-1; j_call: TRBJ1-5; clone_size: NA; d_call: TRBD1; cdr3_aa: CASSRTGNQPQHF; cdr3_nt: TGTGCCAGCAGTAGGACAGGAAATCAGCCCCAGCATTTT
v_call: TRBV19; j_call: TRBJ1-1; clone_size: NA; d_call: TRBD1; cdr3_aa: CASRLTGGTEAFF; cdr3_nt: TGTGCCAGTAGGCTCACAGGGGGCACTGAAGCTTTCTTT
v_call: TRBV5-4; j_call: TRBJ2-7; clone_size: NA; d_call: TRBD1; cdr3_aa: CASSPGQGASYEQYF; cdr3_nt: TGTGCCAGCAGCCCGGGACAGGGGGCGTCTTACGAGCAGTACTTC
v_call: TRBV29-1; j_call: TRBJ1-2; clone_size: few; d_call: NA; cdr3_aa: CSVDGGQRVYGYTF; cdr3_nt: TGCAGCGTTGACGGCGGCCAGCGGGTCTATGGCTACACCTTC
v_call: TRBV19; j_call: TRBJ2-5; clone_size: NA; d_call: TRBD2; cdr3_aa: CASSIRGGQETQYF; cdr3_nt: TGTGCCAGTAGTATACGGGGGGGACAAGAGACCCAGTACTTC
v_call: TRBV2; j_call: TRBJ2-7; clone_size: few; d_call: TRBD2; cdr3_aa: CASRGAGGKETYEQYF; cdr3_nt: TGTGCCAGCCGGGGAGCGGGAGGGAAGGAGACCTACGAGCAGTACTTC
v_call: TRBV21-1; j_call: TRBJ1-2; clone_size: NA; d_call: NA; cdr3_aa: CASSKVPSTPGLPKDGYTF; cdr3_nt: TGTGCCAGCAGCAAAGTCCCTAGTACCCCGGGACTCCCTAAGGATGGCTACACCTTC
v_call: TRBV19; j_call: TRBJ2-7; clone_size: NA; d_call: TRBD1; cdr3_aa: CASRGQGTYEQYF; cdr3_nt: TGTGCCAGTAGGGGACAGGGGACCTACGAGCAGTACTTC
v_call: TRBV29-1; j_call: TRBJ1-2; clone_size: NA; d_call: TRBD1; cdr3_aa: CSVEGGTRGLAGYTF; cdr3_nt: TGCAGCGTTGAAGGGGGCACCAGGGGGCTAGCTGGCTACACCTTC
v_call: TRBV6-5; j_call: TRBJ1-1; clone_size: once; d_call: TRBD1; cdr3_aa: CASSTGGRAFF; cdr3_nt: TGTGCCAGCAGTACAGGGGGCCGGGCTTTCTTT
v_call: TRBV6-1; j_call: TRBJ1-1; clone_size: NA; d_call: TRBD1; cdr3_aa: CASSEKGTGIRYTEAFF; cdr3_nt: TGTGCCAGCAGTGAAAAGGGGACAGGGATTAGGTACACTGAAGCTTTCTTT
v_call: TRBV5-6; j_call: TRBJ2-3; clone_size: NA; d_call: TRBD1; cdr3_aa: CASSLPDRGTDTQYF; cdr3_nt: TGTGCCAGCAGCTTACCGGACAGGGGCACAGATACGCAGTATTTT
v_call: TRBV5-6; j_call: TRBJ1-2; clone_size: NA; d_call: NA; cdr3_aa: CASSREGDGYGYTF; cdr3_nt: TGTGCCAGCAGCCGGGAGGGAGATGGCTATGGCTACACCTTC
v_call: TRBV7-9; j_call: TRBJ1-5; clone_size: NA; d_call: NA; cdr3_aa: CASSLGGDQPQHF; cdr3_nt: TGTGCCAGCAGCTTAGGCGGTGATCAGCCCCAGCATTTT
v_call: TRBV7-9; j_call: TRBJ2-1; clone_size: NA; d_call: NA; cdr3_aa: CASSLRGEQFF; cdr3_nt: TGTGCCAGCAGCTTACGCGGTGAGCAGTTCTTC
v_call: TRBV4-1; j_call: TRBJ1-2; clone_size: NA; d_call: NA; cdr3_aa: CASSSAEDYGYTF; cdr3_nt: TGCGCCAGCAGCTCAGCGGAAGATTATGGCTACACCTTC
v_call: TRBV9; j_call: TRBJ2-1; clone_size: NA; d_call: TRBD2; cdr3_aa: CASSVTAGGMDEQFF; cdr3_nt: TGTGCCAGCAGCGTAACGGCGGGGGGGATGGATGAGCAGTTCTTC
v_call: TRBV5-1; j_call: TRBJ2-7; clone_size: NA; d_call: NA; cdr3_aa: CASSLTGGTTSGYEQYF; cdr3_nt: TGCGCCAGCAGCTTGACAGGGGGGACTACTAGTGGGTACGAGCAGTACTTC
v_call: TRBV6-6; j_call: TRBJ1-3; clone_size: NA; d_call: NA; cdr3_aa: CASSYSSSGNTIYF; cdr3_nt: TGTGCCAGCAGTTACTCGAGCTCTGGAAACACCATATATTTT
v_call: TRBV19; j_call: TRBJ1-1; clone_size: NA; d_call: NA; cdr3_aa: CASRGRYSLNTEAFF; cdr3_nt: TGTGCCAGTAGGGGGCGGTATTCATTGAACACTGAAGCTTTCTTT
v_call: TRBV2; j_call: TRBJ2-7; clone_size: NA; d_call: TRBD2; cdr3_aa: CASSWTSREQYF; cdr3_nt: TGTGCCAGCAGCTGGACTAGCCGCGAGCAGTACTTC
v_call: TRBV7-9; j_call: TRBJ2-1; clone_size: NA; d_call: TRBD2; cdr3_aa: CASSLVAGGPGEQFF; cdr3_nt: TGTGCCAGCAGCTTAGTTGCGGGAGGGCCGGGTGAGCAGTTCTTC
v_call: TRBV19; j_call: TRBJ2-1; clone_size: NA; d_call: NA; cdr3_aa: CAVARSSYNEQFF; cdr3_nt: TGTGCCGTGGCGCGGAGCTCCTACAATGAGCAGTTCTTC
v_call: TRBV19; j_call: TRBJ1-2; clone_size: NA; d_call: TRBD1; cdr3_aa: CASSIGTGDYGYTF; cdr3_nt: TGTGCCAGTAGTATCGGTACAGGGGACTATGGCTACACCTTC
v_call: TRBV30; j_call: TRBJ2-7; clone_size: few; d_call: TRBD2; cdr3_aa: CAFTGTSESSYEQYF; cdr3_nt: TGTGCCTTCACGGGGACTAGCGAGAGCTCCTACGAGCAGTACTTC
v_call: TRBV6-1; j_call: TRBJ1-4; clone_size: NA; d_call: TRBD1; cdr3_aa: CASSQQGATNEKLFF; cdr3_nt: TGTGCCAGCAGTCAACAGGGGGCAACTAATGAAAAACTGTTTTTT
v_call: TRBV2; j_call: TRBJ2-5; clone_size: NA; d_call: TRBD2; cdr3_aa: CASSAEGLAGGETQYF; cdr3_nt: TGTGCCAGCAGTGCGGAAGGACTAGCGGGAGGGGAGACCCAGTACTTC
v_call: TRBV11-2; j_call: TRBJ2-3; clone_size: NA; d_call: TRBD2; cdr3_aa: CASSLEGGYSTDTQYF; cdr3_nt: TGTGCCAGCAGCTTAGAGGGGGGGTACAGCACAGATACGCAGTATTTT
v_call: TRBV6-5; j_call: TRBJ2-7; clone_size: NA; d_call: NA; cdr3_aa: CASRVPGSDEQYF; cdr3_nt: TGTGCCAGCAGGGTTCCAGGATCGGACGAGCAGTACTTC
v_call: TRBV7-2; j_call: TRBJ2-4; clone_size: NA; d_call: TRBD2; cdr3_aa: CASSFSSGSLAKNIQYF; cdr3_nt: TGTGCCAGCAGCTTCAGTAGCGGGAGCCTCGCCAAAAACATTCAGTACTTC
v_call: TRBV27; j_call: TRBJ1-1; clone_size: NA; d_call: TRBD1; cdr3_aa: CASSLGQVNTEAFF; cdr3_nt: TGTGCCAGCAGTTTGGGACAGGTGAACACTGAAGCTTTCTTT
v_call: TRBV19; j_call: TRBJ2-7; clone_size: few; d_call: TRBD2; cdr3_aa: CASSITSGIEQYF; cdr3_nt: TGTGCCAGTAGTATAACTAGCGGGATTGAGCAGTACTTC
v_call: TRBV5-1; j_call: TRBJ2-3; clone_size: NA; d_call: TRBD1; cdr3_aa: CASSLVLRGTDTQYF; cdr3_nt: TGCGCCAGCAGCTTGGTTCTCAGGGGGACAGATACGCAGTATTTT
v_call: TRBV19; j_call: TRBJ1-2; clone_size: NA; d_call: TRBD1; cdr3_aa: CASKPDRNSNYGYTF; cdr3_nt: TGTGCCAGTAAGCCGGACAGGAACTCTAACTATGGCTACACCTTC
v_call: TRBV10-2; j_call: TRBJ2-7; clone_size: NA; d_call: TRBD2; cdr3_aa: CASSGLSGGASYEQYF; cdr3_nt: TGCGCCAGCAGTGGACTCAGCGGGGGGGCCTCCTACGAGCAGTACTTC
v_call: TRBV10-1; j_call: TRBJ2-3; clone_size: NA; d_call: NA; cdr3_aa: CASRASSTDTQYF; cdr3_nt: TGCGCCAGCAGAGCGTCTAGCACAGATACGCAGTATTTT
v_call: TRBV18; j_call: TRBJ1-1; clone_size: NA; d_call: TRBD1; cdr3_aa: CASSRDRVGPEAFF; cdr3_nt: TGTGCCAGCTCACGTGACAGGGTGGGACCTGAAGCTTTCTTT
v_call: TRBV19; j_call: TRBJ1-1; clone_size: NA; d_call: TRBD1; cdr3_aa: CASSVTGWGTEAFF; cdr3_nt: TGTGCCAGTAGTGTGACAGGGTGGGGGACTGAAGCTTTCTTT
v_call: TRBV15; j_call: TRBJ1-1; clone_size: NA; d_call: NA; cdr3_aa: CATSRYEQEGAEAFF; cdr3_nt: TGTGCCACCAGCAGATACGAACAAGAGGGGGCTGAAGCTTTCTTT
v_call: TRBV27; j_call: TRBJ2-1; clone_size: NA; d_call: TRBD2; cdr3_aa: CASSFGLAGKWYEQFF; cdr3_nt: TGTGCCAGCAGTTTTGGACTAGCGGGAAAGTGGTATGAGCAGTTCTTC
v_call: TRBV6-5; j_call: TRBJ2-2; clone_size: NA; d_call: NA; cdr3_aa: CASSRGGDGELFF; cdr3_nt: TGTGCCAGCAGCAGGGGAGGGGACGGGGAGCTGTTTTTT
v_call: TRBV27; j_call: TRBJ2-1; clone_size: NA; d_call: NA; cdr3_aa: CASNPRVGGPYNEQFF; cdr3_nt: TGTGCCAGCAACCCAAGGGTCGGGGGACCCTACAATGAGCAGTTCTTC
v_call: TRBV5-6; j_call: TRBJ2-1; clone_size: NA; d_call: NA; cdr3_aa: CASSSTDSTYNEQFF; cdr3_nt: TGTGCCAGCAGCTCTACGGACAGCACCTACAATGAGCAGTTCTTC